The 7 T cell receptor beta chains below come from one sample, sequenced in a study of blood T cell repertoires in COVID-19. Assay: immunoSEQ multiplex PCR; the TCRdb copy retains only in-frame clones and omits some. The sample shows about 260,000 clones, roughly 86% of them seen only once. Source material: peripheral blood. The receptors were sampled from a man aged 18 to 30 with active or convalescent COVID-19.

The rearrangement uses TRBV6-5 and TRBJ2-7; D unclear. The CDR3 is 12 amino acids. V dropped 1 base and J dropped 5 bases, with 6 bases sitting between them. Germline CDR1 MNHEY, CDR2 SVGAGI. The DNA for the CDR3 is TGTGCCAGCAGTTACTTGGGCAACGAGCAGTACTTC. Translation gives CASSYLGNEQYF.

CDR3 coding DNA: TGTGCCAGCAGACCTAGGTCGACAGGGGGGTACACTGAAGCTTTCTTT. It is translated as CASRPRSTGGYTEAFF. The chain recombines TRBV7-8 with TRBJ1-1; TRBD1 agrees at 9 bases. Germline-derived CDR1 and CDR2 are SGHVS and FQNEAQ. There are 16 residues in the CDR3. Trimming at V came to 6 bases and at J to 3 bases, leaving 11 bases not matched to a gene.

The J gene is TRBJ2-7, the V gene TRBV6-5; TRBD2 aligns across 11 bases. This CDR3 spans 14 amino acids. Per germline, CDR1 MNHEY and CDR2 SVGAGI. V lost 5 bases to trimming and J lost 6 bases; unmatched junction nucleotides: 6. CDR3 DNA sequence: TGTGCCAGCAGTCACATAGCGGGAGGGTTCGAGCAGTACTTC. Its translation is CASSHIAGGFEQYF.

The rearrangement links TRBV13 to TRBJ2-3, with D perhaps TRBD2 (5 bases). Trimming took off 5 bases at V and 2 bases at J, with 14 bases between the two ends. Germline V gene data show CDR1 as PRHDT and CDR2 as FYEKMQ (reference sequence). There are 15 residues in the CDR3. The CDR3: CASSASTRTTDTQYF. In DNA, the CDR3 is TGTGCCAGCAGCGCCTCAACTAGAACCACAGATACGCAGTATTTT.

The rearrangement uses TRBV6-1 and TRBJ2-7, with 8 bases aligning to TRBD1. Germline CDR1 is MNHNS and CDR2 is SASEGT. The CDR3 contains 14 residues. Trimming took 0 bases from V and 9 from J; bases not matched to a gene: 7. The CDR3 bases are TGTGCCAGCAGTGAAGCCCGGACAGGGATCGCGCAGTACTTC. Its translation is CASSEARTGIAQYF.

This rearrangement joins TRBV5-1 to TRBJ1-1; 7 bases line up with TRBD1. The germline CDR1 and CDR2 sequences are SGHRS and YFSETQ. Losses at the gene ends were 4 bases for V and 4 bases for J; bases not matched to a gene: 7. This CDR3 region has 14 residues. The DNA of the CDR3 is TGCGCCAGCAGCCCTACAGGGGTTGGCACTGAAGCTTTCTTT. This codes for CASSPTGVGTEAFF.

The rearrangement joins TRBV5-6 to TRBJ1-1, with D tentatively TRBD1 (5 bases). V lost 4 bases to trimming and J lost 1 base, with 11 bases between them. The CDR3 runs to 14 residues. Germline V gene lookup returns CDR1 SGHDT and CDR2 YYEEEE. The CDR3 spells CASSKGHPNTEAFF. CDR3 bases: TGTGCCAGCAGCAAAGGACACCCGAACACTGAAGCTTTCTTT.